Described below is a single T cell receptor beta chain sequence and its context. Its specificity is unknown. The data belong to a study of response to subunit inactivated influenza vaccine. The CDR3 has 14 amino acids. V lost 8 bases, J lost 3 bases, and 17 bases lay in between. Study results and caveats: Each seasonal flu vaccination may recruit only limited new T cells, authors suggested.

TCRdb reanalysed the RT-PCR reads using MiXCR and keeps one entry per CDR3 protein. This sample has under 500,000 distinct CDR3 sequences, with 9.5% to 13% found just once. The starting material was PBMCs from blood, obtained around seven weeks after vaccination. The chain combines TRBV12-3 or TRBV12-4 with TRBJ2-7; possible D gene TRBD2, 5 bases. This clonotype was sampled from a man over 45 who received an inactivated influenza vaccine. The CDR3 here is CASSDSDWDYEQYF. DNA for the CDR3: TGTGCCAGCTCCGACTCGGACTGGGACTACGAGCAGTACTTC.